Detailed here is one T cell receptor beta chain. No antigen is known for it. The PCR employed 60 Vbeta primers together with 13 Jbeta primers. Measured with immunoSEQ multiplex PCR; TCRdb has only the in-frame clones, and not every one. The sample yields over 100,000 clones, approximately 82% seen once. The sample originates from a study of cytomegalovirus exposure and HLA in healthy donors. Study conclusions and caveats: TRBV6-2, TRBV6-3 and some other V segments were excluded as indistinguishable.

CDR3 length: 13 residues. Germline V gene data show CDR1 as MNHEY and CDR2 as SMNVEV (reference sequence). J was trimmed by 5 bases and V by 2 bases; bases with no gene match: 2. The receptor's source is a man in his forties or fifties in good health and CMV-seronegative. V and J are TRBV27 and TRBJ2-7; 8 nucleotides align to TRBD1. The material sequenced was PBMCs. CDR3 DNA: TGTGCCAGCAGTTTAGCAGGGGGCCACGAGCAGTACTTC. Amino acid sequence: CASSLAGGHEQYF.